One and the same sample provided the 11 T cell receptor beta chains below, sequenced in a study of T cells in localized non-small cell lung cancer. Here immunoSEQ multiplex PCR was the method, and the copy in TCRdb shows in-frame clones only, minus some. Of almost 40,000 clones in the sample, roughly 88% are singletons; the top ten hold less than 6.5%. The input for sequencing was peripheral blood mononuclear cells, taken before any cancer treatment. These receptor sequences come from a male donor at least 60 years old with stage II lung adenocarcinoma.

This clone was seen only once. The V call is TRBV4-3, the J call TRBJ2-7, with 8 bases identical to TRBD1. The trim removed 4 bases at V and 2 bases at J, leaving 7 bases unmatched. There are 15 residues in the CDR3. Looked up from germline, CDR1 is LGHNA and CDR2 is YSLEER. The CDR3 protein is CASSLGQGSTYEQYF. CDR3 DNA sequence: TGCGCCAGCAGCCTAGGACAGGGATCGACCTACGAGCAGTACTTC.

This rearrangement joins TRBV4-3 to TRBJ2-7; D perhaps matches TRBD2 (6 bases). CDR3 length: 16 residues. Deletions cut 3 bases from V and 2 bases from J, with 17 bases between. Germline lookup yields CDR1 LGHNA and CDR2 YSLEER. The CDR3 bases are TGCGCCAGCAGCCACGTTCAGGGAGGTGAAACCTACGAGCAGTACTTC. Encoded protein: CASSHVQGGETYEQYF.

The chain joins TRBV6-6 to TRBJ2-7; the D is unclear. The CDR3 covers 11 residues. The germline gives CDR1 MNHNY, CDR2 SVGAGI (reference sequence). Trimming removed 2 bases at V and 6 bases at J, with 5 bases between. CDR3 in amino acids: CASSYGGEQYF. Here the CDR3 DNA reads TGTGCCAGCAGTTACGGTGGCGAGCAGTACTTC.

For the CDR3, the DNA is TGTGCCAGCTCACCAACAAGATACAATGAGCAGTTCTTC. Residues: CASSPTRYNEQFF. The chain links TRBV18 to TRBJ2-1; D is unresolved. CDR1 KGHSH and CDR2 LQKENI come from the germline V gene. Between the trimmed V and J ends, which lost 2 bases and 4 bases, there was a span of 6 bases. The CDR3 is 13 residues long.

The chain couples TRBV5-6 to TRBJ2-2; TRBD2 agrees at 13 bases. The CDR3 totals 16 residues. With 4 bases clipped from V and 4 bases from J, the junction kept 4 bases outside the gene matches. The germline CDR1 and CDR2 sequences are SGHDT and YYEEEE. CDR3 bases: TGTGCCAGCAGCCCAGGACTAGCGGGAGTCACCGGGGAGCTGTTTTTT. Its translation is CASSPGLAGVTGELFF.

This chain links TRBV6-1 with TRBJ1-2; D call uncertain. Per germline, CDR1 MNHNS and CDR2 SASEGT. The CDR3 consists of 14 residues. V was trimmed by 7 bases and J by 4 bases, leaving 16 bases between them. The CDR3 sequence: CASIHQGKGYGYTF. The DNA for the CDR3 is TGTGCCAGCATCCATCAAGGGAAGGGCTATGGCTACACCTTC.

The chain employs TRBV27 and TRBJ1-2; TRBD1 matches 7 bases. Germline values: CDR1 MNHEY, CDR2 SMNVEV (reference sequence). This CDR3 has 15 residues. The trim removed 4 bases at V and 4 bases at J, leaving 9 bases unmatched. The CDR3 coding sequence is TGTGCCAGCAGTTCAACCGGGACAGATAGCTATGGCTACACCTTC. This translates into CASSSTGTDSYGYTF.

V and J are TRBV2 and TRBJ1-1, with TRBD1 as a possible D gene (6 bases). The CDR3 covers 14 residues. Trimming shortened V by 7 bases and J by 0 bases, and 12 bases separated the two germline ends. Germline V gene lookup returns CDR1 SNHLY and CDR2 FYNNEI. The CDR3 is CASIRDIMNTEAFF. The CDR3 DNA is TGTGCCAGCATCCGGGACATCATGAACACTGAAGCTTTCTTT.

V usage is TRBV11-2 and J usage is TRBJ2-3; TRBD1 agrees at 7 bases. The CDR3 runs 14 residues. V shed 3 bases, J shed 5 bases, and the junction held 5 bases outside the gene matches. From germline, CDR1 is SGHAT and CDR2 FQNNGV. DNA of the CDR3: TGTGCCAGCAGCTTCGACAGGGATCGAGATACGCAGTATTTT. Translation: CASSFDRDRDTQYF.

V usage is TRBV7-8 and J usage is TRBJ2-1; 7 nucleotides agree with TRBD1. V shed 4 bases and J 0 bases; nucleotides not matched to a gene: 6. CDR3 length equals 16 residues. The germline V gene has CDR1 SGHVS and CDR2 FQNEAQ. The CDR3 region is CASSSKGQSSYNEQFF. For the CDR3, the DNA is TGTGCCAGCAGCTCCAAGGGACAGAGCTCCTACAATGAGCAGTTCTTC.

This chain joins TRBV28 and TRBJ2-5; no definite D call. V was clipped by 3 bases and J by 5 bases, with 7 bases between them. The CDR3 covers 12 residues. Germline CDR1 and CDR2: MDHEN and SYDVKM. This chain's CDR3 is CASSFAWETQYF. The CDR3 nucleotides are TGTGCCAGCAGTTTTGCGTGGGAGACCCAGTACTTC.